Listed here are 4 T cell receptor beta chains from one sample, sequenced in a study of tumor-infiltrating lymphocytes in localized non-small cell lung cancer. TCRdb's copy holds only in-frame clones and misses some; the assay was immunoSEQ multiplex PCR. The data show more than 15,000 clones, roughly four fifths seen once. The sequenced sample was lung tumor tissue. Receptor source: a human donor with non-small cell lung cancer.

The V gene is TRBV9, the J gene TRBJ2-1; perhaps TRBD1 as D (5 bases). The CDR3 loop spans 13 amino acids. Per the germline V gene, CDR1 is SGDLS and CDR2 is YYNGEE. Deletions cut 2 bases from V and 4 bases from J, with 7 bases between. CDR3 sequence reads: CASSVRQYNEQFF. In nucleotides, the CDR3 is TGTGCCAGCAGCGTCCGACAGTACAATGAGCAGTTCTTC.

This CDR3 is CASSWGGTDTQYF. DNA for the CDR3: TGTGCCAGCAGCTGGGGCGGCACAGATACGCAGTATTTT. The chain has TRBV7-8 and TRBJ2-3; perhaps TRBD1 as D (5 bases). This CDR3 is 13 amino acids long. Germline loops: CDR1 SGHVS, CDR2 FQNEAQ. V lost 4 bases and J 1 base, leaving 6 bases between the germline ends.

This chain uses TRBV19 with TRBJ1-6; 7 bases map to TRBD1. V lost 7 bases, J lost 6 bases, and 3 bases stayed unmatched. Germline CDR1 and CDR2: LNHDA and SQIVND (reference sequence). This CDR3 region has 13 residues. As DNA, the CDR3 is TGTGCCAGTACGGGACAGTTTAATTCACCCCTCCACTTT. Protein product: CASTGQFNSPLHF.

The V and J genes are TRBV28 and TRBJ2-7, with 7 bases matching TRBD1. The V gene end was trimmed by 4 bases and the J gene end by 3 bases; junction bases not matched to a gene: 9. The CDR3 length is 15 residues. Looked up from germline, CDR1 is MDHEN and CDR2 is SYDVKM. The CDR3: CASSSYRQGDYEQYF. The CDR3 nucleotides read TGTGCCAGCAGTTCATATAGACAGGGCGACTACGAGCAGTACTTC.